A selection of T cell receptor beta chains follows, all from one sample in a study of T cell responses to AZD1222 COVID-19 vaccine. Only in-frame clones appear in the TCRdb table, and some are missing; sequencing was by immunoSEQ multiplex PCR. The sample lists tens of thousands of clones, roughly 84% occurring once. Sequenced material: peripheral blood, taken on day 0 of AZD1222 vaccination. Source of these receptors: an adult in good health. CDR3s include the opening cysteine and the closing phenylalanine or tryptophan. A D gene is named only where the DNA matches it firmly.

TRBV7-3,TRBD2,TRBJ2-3,CASSLSGGAADTQYF
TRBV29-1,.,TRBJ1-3,CSVTQGPHSGNTIYF
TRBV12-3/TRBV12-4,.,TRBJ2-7,CASQRGGSYEQYF
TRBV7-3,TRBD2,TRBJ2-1,CASSLTSGGRQFF
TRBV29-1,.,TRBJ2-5,CSVEAGHLQETQYF
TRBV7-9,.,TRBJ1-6,CASSLNPNSPLHF
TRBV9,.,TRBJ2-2,CASSVDSREVWNTGELFF
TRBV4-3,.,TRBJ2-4,CASSQDPTGGTKNIQYF
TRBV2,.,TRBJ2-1,CASSERPLEQFF
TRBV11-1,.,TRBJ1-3,CASSLTRGGNTIYF
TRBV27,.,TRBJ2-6,CASRQAGANVLTF
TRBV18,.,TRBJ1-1,CASSSARRWTMNTEAFF
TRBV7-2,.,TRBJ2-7,CASSPMVGRNKQYF
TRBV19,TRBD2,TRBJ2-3,CASSRGGPGDTQYF